The 10 T cell receptor beta chains in this list originate from one sample, sequenced in a study of T cell responses to AZD1222 COVID-19 vaccine. Sequencing used immunoSEQ multiplex PCR; TCRdb keeps in-frame clones, though not all of them. This table has some 150,000 clones, approximately 85% appearing once. This specimen consisted of peripheral blood, obtained 28 days after the second dose of the MenACWY control vaccine. Receptor source: an adult who received the MenACWY meningococcal vaccine as a control.

The table lists this clone with a count of one. The genes are TRBV7-9 and TRBJ2-5, with 7 bases aligning to TRBD1. The CDR3 sequence is 14 residues long. Germline CDR1 SEHNR, CDR2 FQNEAQ (reference sequence). Trimming cost V 7 bases and J 1 base; bases outside gene matches: 6. CDR3 nucleotide sequence: TGTGCCAGCATCCAGACAGGGCTCCAAGAGACCCAGTACTTC. Its protein is CASIQTGLQETQYF.

V is TRBV18 and J is TRBJ1-1, with D tentatively TRBD1 (5 bases). The V gene lost 1 base and the J gene lost 5 bases, with 8 bases spanning the gap. Germline values: CDR1 KGHSH, CDR2 LQKENI. The CDR3 contains 13 residues. CDR3 nucleotide sequence: TGTGCCAGCTCACCACGGGGGGGGACTGAAGCTTTCTTT. As protein: CASSPRGGTEAFF.

V usage is TRBV18 and J usage is TRBJ2-7; D is perhaps TRBD1 (6 bases). The CDR3 has 14 amino acids. Deletions cut 3 bases from V and 1 base from J, with 10 bases between. Germline V gene data show CDR1 as KGHSH and CDR2 as LQKENI. This CDR3 is CASSPAQGSYEQYF. CDR3 nucleotides: TGTGCCAGCTCACCTGCACAGGGTTCCTACGAGCAGTACTTC.

The rearrangement links TRBV11-3 to TRBJ2-3; 7 positions match TRBD1. CDR1 and CDR2 (germline): SGHNT, YENEEA. The CDR3 contains 16 residues. V trimming: 1 base; J trimming: 4 bases; junction bases outside the gene matches: 8. The CDR3 DNA sequence: TGTGCCAGCAGCTTAGGTGACAGGGTCCTTGCAGATACGCAGTATTTT. Its translation: CASSLGDRVLADTQYF.

The V gene is TRBV24-1, the J gene TRBJ2-1; TRBD1 agrees at 9 bases. CDR1 KGHDR and CDR2 SFDVKD come from the germline V gene. The J segment lost 7 bases and the V segment lost 3 bases, leaving 9 bases of the junction unmatched. The length of the CDR3 is 16 residues. In nucleotides, the CDR3 is TGTGCCACCAGTGATCCCGGACAGGGGAGGATAAATGAGCAGTTCTTC. It yields the protein CATSDPGQGRINEQFF.

The CDR3 loop is CASSPQGTYNEQFF. DNA of the CDR3: TGTGCCAGCTCACCACAGGGCACCTACAATGAGCAGTTCTTC. This chain uses TRBV18 with TRBJ2-1; D unresolved. CDR1 and CDR2 (germline): KGHSH, LQKENI. Trimming took off 1 base at V and 2 bases at J, with 6 bases between the two ends. The CDR3 loop spans 14 amino acids.

The chain has TRBV19 and TRBJ1-3, with D hard to call. The CDR3 totals 16 residues. V lost 2 bases, J lost 0 bases, and 11 bases lay in between. Germline V gene sequence: CDR1 LNHDA, CDR2 SQIVND (reference sequence). CDR3 DNA: TGTGCCAGTAGTATACGGGCCACAGACTCTGGAAACACCATATATTTT. The encoded protein is CASSIRATDSGNTIYF. The variable domain in full, completed from reference TRBV19 and TRBJ1-3, reads DGGITQSPKYLFRKEGQNVTLSCEQNLNHDAMYWYRQDPGQGLRLIYYSQIVNDFQKGDIAEGYSVSREKKESFPLTVTSAQKNPTAFYLCASSIRATDSGNTIYFGEGSWLTVV.

The chain employs TRBV18 and TRBJ2-3; tentative D call: TRBD1 (5 bases). In germline, CDR1 is KGHSH, CDR2 LQKENI. V was trimmed by 3 bases and J by 0 bases, leaving 7 bases between them. This CDR3 comprises 14 residues. Written as DNA, the CDR3 is TGTGCCAGCTCACCGGACACCAGCACAGATACGCAGTATTTT. This gives the protein CASSPDTSTDTQYF.

The chain uses TRBV11-2 and TRBJ2-3; TRBD2 agrees at 9 bases. The V gene's germline CDR1 is SGHAT and CDR2 FQNNGV. Germline trimming cut 1 base from V and 4 bases from J; bases unmatched to any gene: 3. This CDR3 comprises 15 residues. As DNA, the CDR3 is TGTGCCAGCAGCTTAGGAGCGGGAGGTTCAGATACGCAGTATTTT. The encoded protein is CASSLGAGGSDTQYF.

This chain connects TRBV2 to TRBJ2-3; 8 bases agree with TRBD1. Germline CDR1 is SNHLY and CDR2 is FYNNEI. This CDR3 has 14 amino acids. V lost 6 bases to trimming and J lost 5 bases; unmatched junction nucleotides: 7. The CDR3 sequence: CASSRQGSEDTQYF. CDR3 DNA: TGTGCCAGCAGCCGACAGGGGAGTGAAGATACGCAGTATTTT. The full variable domain, in which reference TRBV2 and TRBJ2-3 provide the parts outside the CDR3, is EPEVTQTPSHQVTQMGQEVILRCVPISNHLYFYWYRQILGQKVEFLVSFYNNEISEKSEIFDDQFSVERPDGSNFTLKIRSTKLEDSAMYFCASSRQGSEDTQYFGPGTRLTVL.